One and the same sample provided the 26 T cell receptor beta chains below, sequenced in a study of cytomegalovirus exposure and HLA in healthy donors. Primers included in the PCR were 60 Vbeta and 13 Jbeta primers. The data were produced by immunoSEQ multiplex PCR, yet TCRdb's version contains in-frame clones alone and is incomplete. This table holds 150,000 to 200,000 clones, roughly 80% found once. The specimen sequenced was PBMCs. The receptors originated from a man younger than 35 in good health and CMV-seropositive.

This clone has a single count. The J gene is TRBJ2-7, the V gene TRBV19; D not certain. This CDR3 spans 12 amino acids. Trimming removed 1 base at V and 2 bases at J, with 3 bases between. Per the germline V gene, CDR1 is LNHDA and CDR2 is SQIVND (reference sequence). The CDR3 DNA sequence: TGTGCCAGTAGTATAGGTACCTACGAGCAGTACTTC. This codes for CASSIGTYEQYF.

In this sample, this clone turned up once. This chain connects TRBV14 to TRBJ2-5, with TRBD1 as a possible D gene (6 bases). The CDR3 length is 16 residues. Germline CDR1 is SGHDN and CDR2 is FVKESK. The V end was cut by 2 bases, the J end by 1 base, with 14 bases between. CDR3 residues: CASSQKSGGTQETQYF. In DNA form, the CDR3 reads TGTGCCAGCAGCCAAAAAAGTGGGGGCACCCAAGAGACCCAGTACTTC.

The chain uses TRBV18 and TRBJ1-1; 11 nucleotides line up with TRBD1. Germline CDR1 and CDR2: KGHSH and LQKENI. V was pared by 3 bases and J by 0 bases, with 12 bases of the junction left unmatched. CDR3 size: 19 residues. CDR3 DNA sequence: TGTGCCAGCTCACCTTGGGTTGGGACAGGGGGAGTCATGAACACTGAAGCTTTCTTT. It encodes CASSPWVGTGGVMNTEAFF.

The chain is built from TRBV4-1 and TRBJ2-7, with TRBD2 identical over 10 bases. Germline trimming cut 2 bases from V and 2 bases from J; bases unmatched to any gene: 3. The CDR3 spans 15 residues. Germline CDR1 MGHRA, CDR2 YSYEKL. The CDR3 coding sequence is TGCGCCAGCAGCCAACCGGGACTAGCGACCTACGAGCAGTACTTC. It encodes CASSQPGLATYEQYF.

The J gene is TRBJ1-4, the V gene TRBV4-1, with D uncertain. The CDR3 has 16 amino acids. The germline V gene has CDR1 MGHRA and CDR2 YSYEKL. Trimming took 1 base from V and 9 from J, leaving 18 bases between them. CDR3 DNA: TGCGCCAGCAGCCAAGTTCGCGGCCCAGGAGGGAAAAAACTGTTTTTT. This translates into CASSQVRGPGGKKLFF.

The chain combines TRBV5-1 with TRBJ2-7; possible D gene TRBD1, 6 bases. The V end lost 4 bases, the J end lost 3 bases, and 17 bases lay between the germline ends. Germline CDR1 is SGHRS and CDR2 is YFSETQ. The CDR3 length is 15 residues. CDR3 sequence: CASSATQGTDYEQYF. The CDR3 DNA follows: TGCGCCAGCAGCGCGACACAGGGAACGGACTACGAGCAGTACTTC.

This clone was seen more than once but under ten times. The chain combines TRBV6-1 with TRBJ1-5; a possible D gene is TRBD1 (5 bases). The CDR3 loop spans 13 amino acids. Germline CDR1 is MNHNS and CDR2 is SASEGT. The germline V and J ends were trimmed by 7 bases and 1 base, with 8 bases remaining between them. In DNA, the CDR3 is TGTGCCAGCATGCGGGGCAGCAATCAGCCCCAGCATTTT. Amino acid sequence: CASMRGSNQPQHF.

The chain employs TRBV5-1 and TRBJ1-2; D unclear. CDR1 is SGHRS, CDR2 YFSETQ, per germline. This CDR3 is 15 amino acids long. V shed 0 bases and J shed 3 bases, with 12 bases lying between them. CDR3 bases: TGCGCCAGCAGCTTGGGAGGCAGTACGGACTATGGCTACACCTTC. Encoded protein: CASSLGGSTDYGYTF.

The rearrangement uses TRBV13 and TRBJ2-5, with TRBD1 matching over 7 bases. The trim removed 5 bases at V and 2 bases at J, leaving 8 bases unmatched. The germline CDR1 and CDR2 sequences are PRHDT and FYEKMQ (reference sequence). The CDR3 runs 15 residues. CDR3 region: CASSERTGPQETQYF. The CDR3 nucleotides are TGTGCCAGCAGCGAGAGGACAGGCCCACAAGAGACCCAGTACTTC.

The chain has TRBV7-6 and TRBJ2-2; 10 nucleotides match TRBD1. Germline CDR1 and CDR2: SGHVS and FNYEAQ. The CDR3 runs 16 residues. V lost 2 bases, J lost 2 bases, and 2 bases stayed unmatched. CDR3 DNA sequence: TGTGCCAGCAGCTTAAAGACAGGGGGCAACACCGGGGAGCTGTTTTTT. This gives the protein CASSLKTGGNTGELFF.

The J gene is TRBJ2-2, the V gene TRBV9; 9 bases are a match to TRBD1. Germline-derived CDR1 and CDR2 are SGDLS and YYNGEE. This CDR3 has 15 amino acids. Unmatched junction bases numbered 5, after V lost 3 bases and J lost 5 bases. CDR3 sequence: CASSGYRGLTGELFF. CDR3 in DNA: TGTGCCAGCAGCGGGTACAGGGGGCTAACCGGGGAGCTGTTTTTT.

This clone was observed a single time. This chain uses TRBV7-2 with TRBJ1-1; D not certain. Germline V lookup: CDR1 SGHTA, CDR2 FQGNSA. CDR3 length: 15 amino acids. The V and J ends lost 1 base and 3 bases respectively, with 12 bases between them. For the CDR3, the DNA is TGTGCCAGCAGCTTAGAGAGGGTGCGATACACTGAAGCTTTCTTT. This translates into CASSLERVRYTEAFF. Combining the CDR3 with reference TRBV7-2 and TRBJ1-1 gives the whole variable domain GAGVSQSPSNKVTEKGKDVELRCDPISGHTALYWYRQSLGQGLEFLIYFQGNSAPDKSGLPSDRFSAERTGGSVSTLTIQRTQQEDSAVYLCASSLERVRYTEAFFGQGTRLTVV.

There are a few counts of this clone. The rearrangement uses TRBV6-1 and TRBJ1-2, with D possibly matching TRBD1 (6 bases). Germline-derived CDR1 and CDR2 are MNHNS and SASEGT. Trimming left V 3 bases short and J 6 bases short, with 8 bases between. There are 12 residues in the CDR3. DNA for the CDR3: TGTGCCAGCAGTGAGCACAGGGATGGCTACACCTTC. Its protein product is CASSEHRDGYTF.

With regard to this clone: At the DNA level, this CDR3 is encoded by other sequences in the same sample as well. V and J are TRBV6-5 and TRBJ1-1, with 8 bases fitting TRBD1. CDR1 and CDR2 (germline): MNHEY, SVGAGI. The CDR3 runs to 13 residues. The junction had 5 bases not matched to a gene; V was cut back by 6 bases and J by 5 bases. In nucleotides, the CDR3 is TGTGCCAGCAGCTACGACAGGGGTACTGAAGCTTTCTTT. This translates into CASSYDRGTEAFF.

This chain connects TRBV6-5 to TRBJ1-5; D might be TRBD1 (5 bases). Germline assignment: CDR1 MNHEY and CDR2 SVGAGI. V lost 4 bases and J lost 7, with 17 bases in between. The CDR3 has 15 residues. The CDR3 protein is CASSSTRRGGQPQHF. The CDR3 DNA follows: TGTGCCAGCAGTTCCACGAGGAGGGGCGGCCAGCCCCAGCATTTT.

The chain uses TRBV6-1 and TRBJ1-5, with 8 bases identical to TRBD1. The CDR3 totals 14 residues. J lost 4 bases, V lost 4 bases, and 3 bases had no gene match. The germline gives CDR1 MNHNS, CDR2 SASEGT. CDR3 in amino acids: CASSAQGANQPQHF. DNA of the CDR3: TGTGCCAGCAGTGCGCAGGGGGCAAATCAGCCCCAGCATTTT.

This clone was picked up a small number of times. The V and J genes are TRBV29-1 and TRBJ2-2, with 13 positions matching TRBD2. Germline V gene data show CDR1 as SQVTM and CDR2 as ANQGSEA. The CDR3 is 15 residues long. V lost 4 bases to trimming and J lost 4 bases; unmatched junction nucleotides: 3. Here the CDR3 DNA reads TGCAGCGTTGCCAGGACTAGCGGGAGCACCGGGGAGCTGTTTTTT. It translates to CSVARTSGSTGELFF.

The chain combines TRBV28 with TRBJ2-1; D unclear. Between the trimmed V and J ends, which lost 3 bases and 0 bases, there was a span of 9 bases. Germline V gene sequence: CDR1 MDHEN, CDR2 SYDVKM. The CDR3 extends over 15 amino acids. Here the CDR3 reads CASSFAPSSYNEQFF. CDR3 coding DNA: TGTGCCAGCAGTTTTGCACCCAGCTCCTACAATGAGCAGTTCTTC.

Of note for this clone: One end of the junction fails to match germline, which may point to a read error. V is TRBV4-1 and J is TRBJ2-1, with D possibly TRBD2 on 7 matching bases. This CDR3 has 14 residues. The germline gives CDR1 MGHRA, CDR2 YSYEKL. The CDR3 here is CASDSGTGANEQFF. CDR3 DNA: TGTGCCAGCGACAGCGGGACGGGGGCCAATGAGCAGTTCTTC.

This chain links TRBV5-6 with TRBJ1-2; D is unclear. Looked up from germline, CDR1 is SGHDT and CDR2 is YYEEEE. V gave up 4 bases and J gave up 9 bases, with 10 bases separating them. The CDR3 length is 11 residues. The DNA of the CDR3 is TGTGCCAGCAGCGGACTGGGGAGCTACACCTTC. This sequence encodes CASSGLGSYTF. The variable domain in full, completed from reference TRBV5-6 and TRBJ1-2, reads DAGVTQSPTHLIKTRGQQVTLRCSPKSGHDTVSWYQQALGQGPQFIFQYYEEEERQRGNFPDRFSGHQFPNYSSELNVNALLLGDSALYLCASSGLGSYTFGSGTRLTVV.

The chain links TRBV9 to TRBJ2-2; 7 nucleotides align to TRBD2. With 0 bases clipped from V and 4 bases from J, the junction kept 3 bases outside the gene matches. The germline V gene encodes CDR1 SGDLS and CDR2 YYNGEE. The CDR3 is 15 residues long. CDR3 nucleotides: TGTGCCAGCAGCGTAGGGACTAGTCCCACCGGGGAGCTGTTTTTT. Amino acid sequence: CASSVGTSPTGELFF.

The CDR3 loop is CASSLTVNYGYTF. The CDR3, as DNA: TGTGCCAGCAGTTTAACAGTGAACTATGGCTACACCTTC. The chain couples TRBV28 to TRBJ1-2; D gene uncertain. The V gene's germline CDR1 is MDHEN and CDR2 SYDVKM. The CDR3 sequence is 13 residues long. V lost 2 bases and J lost 2, with 6 bases in between.

This clone showed up just a few times. This chain connects TRBV28 to TRBJ2-7; 7 bases agree with TRBD2. In germline, CDR1 is MDHEN, CDR2 SYDVKM. Trimming cost V 5 bases and J 4 bases; bases outside gene matches: 8. The CDR3 contains 14 residues. The CDR3, as DNA: TGTGCCAGCAGTGCGGGCGGGAGTATGTACGAGCAGTACTTC. It specifies CASSAGGSMYEQYF.

V gene TRBV7-9 combines with J gene TRBJ2-3; TRBD1 aligns across 7 bases. The CDR3 is made up of 14 amino acids. From germline, CDR1 is SEHNR and CDR2 FQNEAQ (reference sequence). V gave up 5 bases and J gave up 4 bases; unmatched junction bases: 6. In nucleotides, the CDR3 is TGTGCCAGCAGCCCTACCGACAGGGCAGATACGCAGTATTTT. Its translation: CASSPTDRADTQYF.

This rearrangement joins TRBV5-1 to TRBJ1-2, with 9 nucleotides matching TRBD1. Germline V gives CDR1 SGHRS, CDR2 YFSETQ. This CDR3 region has 15 residues. V shed 0 bases, J shed 8 bases, and the junction held 8 bases outside the gene matches. In nucleotides, the CDR3 is TGCGCCAGCAGCTTGGCGGGACAGGGACCTGGAGGCTACACCTTC. It specifies CASSLAGQGPGGYTF.

The chain links TRBV5-4 to TRBJ1-2; TRBD1 agrees at 8 bases. CDR1 is SGHNT and CDR2 is YYREEE in the germline V gene (reference sequence). The CDR3 covers 14 residues. V lost 3 bases to trimming and J lost 7 bases; unmatched junction nucleotides: 8. CDR3 in amino acids: CASSSPGTGVGYTF. As DNA, the CDR3 is TGTGCCAGCAGCTCACCAGGGACAGGTGTTGGCTACACCTTC.